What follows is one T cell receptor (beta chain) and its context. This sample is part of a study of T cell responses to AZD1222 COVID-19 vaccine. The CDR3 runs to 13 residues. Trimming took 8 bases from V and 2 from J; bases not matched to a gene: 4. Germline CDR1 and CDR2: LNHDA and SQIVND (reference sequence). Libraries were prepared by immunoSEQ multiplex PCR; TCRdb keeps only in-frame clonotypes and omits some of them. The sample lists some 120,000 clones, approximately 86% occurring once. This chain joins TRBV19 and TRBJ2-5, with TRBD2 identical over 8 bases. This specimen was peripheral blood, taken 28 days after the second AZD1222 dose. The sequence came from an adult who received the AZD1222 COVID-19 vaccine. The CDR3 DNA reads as TGTGCCAGTGGCGGGGGGCGACAAGAGACCCAGTACTTC. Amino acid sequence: CASGGGRQETQYF.